This record concerns one TCR beta chain sequence. The data originate from a study of blood T cell repertoires in COVID-19. In the study overall: Sources were T cells, B-cell-depleted T cells, or PBMCs; the material itself was cDNA or gDNA.

Only in-frame clones appear in the TCRdb table, and some are missing; sequencing was by immunoSEQ multiplex PCR. The sample carries around 300,000 clones, more than 70% recorded once. The ends were cut back, 3 bases at V and 6 bases at J, with 9 bases in the middle. From germline, CDR1 is MDHEN and CDR2 SYDVKM. The CDR3 sequence is 12 residues long. Participants were aged about 18 to 100 years from more than 20 US areas. Clinical history reported by participants formed the basis on which cohorts were assigned. The study counted Cohort 3 donors as recovered given two negative PCRs, clearance, or symptom resolution.

Sequencing used PBMCs or T cells enriched from blood (not recorded which). This receptor was obtained from a woman aged 25-40 years who had recovered from COVID-19. The V call is TRBV28, the J call TRBJ2-7; the D gene is possibly TRBD2 (5 bases). Here the CDR3 reads CASSLRAREQYF. In nucleotides, the CDR3 is TGTGCCAGCAGTTTGAGGGCCCGCGAGCAGTACTTC. The full variable domain, completed using reference TRBV28 and TRBJ2-7, is DVKVTQSSRYLVKRTGEKVFLECVQDMDHENMFWYRQDPGLGLRLIYFSYDVKMKEKGDIPEGYSVSREKKERFSLILESASTNQTSMYLCASSLRAREQYFGPGTRLTVT.